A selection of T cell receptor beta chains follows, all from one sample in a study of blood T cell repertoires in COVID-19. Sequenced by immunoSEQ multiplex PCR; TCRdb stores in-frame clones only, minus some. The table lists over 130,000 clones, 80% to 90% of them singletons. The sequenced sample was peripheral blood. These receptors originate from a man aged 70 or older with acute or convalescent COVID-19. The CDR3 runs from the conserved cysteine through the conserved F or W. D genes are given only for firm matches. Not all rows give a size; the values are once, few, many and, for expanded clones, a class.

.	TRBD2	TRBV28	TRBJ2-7	CASSLVGTSGRWAYEQYF	TGTGCCAGCAGTTTAGTTGGGACTAGCGGGAGGTGGGCCTACGAGCAGTACTTC
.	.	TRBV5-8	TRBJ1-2	CASSPGAGAAYGYTF	TGTGCCAGCAGCCCAGGGGCAGGGGCGGCCTATGGCTACACCTTC
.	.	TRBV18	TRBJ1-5	CASSLDNSNQPQHF	TGTGCCAGCTCACTGGACAATAGCAATCAGCCCCAGCATTTT
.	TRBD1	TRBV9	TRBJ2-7	CASSVGVDRVYEQYF	TGTGCCAGCAGCGTAGGGGTGGACAGGGTCTACGAGCAGTACTTC
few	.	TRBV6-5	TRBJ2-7	CASRQDIYEQYF	TGTGCCAGCAGACAGGATATCTACGAGCAGTACTTC
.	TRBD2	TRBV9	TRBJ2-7	CASSPGPGLAGGVIYEQYF	TGTGCCAGCAGCCCGGGGCCGGGACTAGCGGGAGGCGTTATCTACGAGCAGTACTTC
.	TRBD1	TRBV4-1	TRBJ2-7	CASSQETGGYEQYF	TGCGCCAGCAGCCAAGAGACAGGGGGCTACGAGCAGTACTTC
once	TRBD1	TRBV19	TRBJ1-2	CASSPRQGYGYTF	TGTGCCAGTAGTCCACGACAGGGCTATGGCTACACCTTC
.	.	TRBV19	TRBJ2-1	CASGLGSGPTYNEQFF	TGTGCCAGTGGTCTAGGAAGCGGACCTACCTACAATGAGCAGTTCTTC
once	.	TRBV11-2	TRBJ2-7	CASSFSRESYEQYF	TGTGCCAGCAGCTTTTCGAGGGAATCCTACGAGCAGTACTTC
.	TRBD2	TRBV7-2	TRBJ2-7	CASSSGLAAVYEQYF	TGTGCCAGCAGCTCGGGACTAGCGGCGGTTTACGAGCAGTACTTC
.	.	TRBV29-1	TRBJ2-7	CSVEWTDSGYEQYF	TGCAGCGTCGAATGGACAGACTCGGGATACGAGCAGTACTTC
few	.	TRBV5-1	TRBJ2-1	CASSLTRGGSYNEQFF	TGCGCCAGCAGCCTTACAAGGGGGGGTTCCTACAATGAGCAGTTCTTC
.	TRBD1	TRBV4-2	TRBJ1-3	CASSQGTGRGNTIYF	TGTGCCAGCAGCCAGGGGACAGGGAGAGGAAACACCATATATTTT
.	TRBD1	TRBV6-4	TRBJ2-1	CASSPRQGGNEQFF	TGTGCCAGCAGCCCCCGACAGGGCGGCAATGAGCAGTTCTTC
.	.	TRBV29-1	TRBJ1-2	CSVDRDTIRGGYTF	TGCAGCGTAGACCGGGACACGATAAGGGGGGGCTACACCTTC
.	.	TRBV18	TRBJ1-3	CASSPETYSGNTIYF	TGTGCCAGCTCACCAGAGACATACTCTGGAAACACCATATATTTT
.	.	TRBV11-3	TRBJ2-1	CASSLERGEQFF	TGTGCCAGCAGCTTAGAACGGGGTGAGCAGTTCTTC
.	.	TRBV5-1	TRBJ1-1	CASSISGMNTEAFF	TGCGCCAGCTCGATCTCAGGGATGAACACTGAAGCTTTCTTT
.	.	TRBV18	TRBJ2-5	CASSPGLGQYF	TGTGCCAGCTCACCAGGACTGGGCCAGTACTTC
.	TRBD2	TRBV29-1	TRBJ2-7	CSVHGVGSGRADEQYF	TGCAGCGTGCACGGGGTAGGTAGCGGGAGGGCGGACGAGCAGTACTTC
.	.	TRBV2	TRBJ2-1	CASSETPYNEQFF	TGTGCCAGCAGTGAGACACCTTACAATGAGCAGTTCTTC
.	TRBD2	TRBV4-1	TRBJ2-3	CASSPIAGPTDTQYF	TGCGCCAGCAGCCCAATAGCGGGCCCCACAGATACGCAGTATTTT
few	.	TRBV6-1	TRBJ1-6	CASRHSGSNNSPLHF	TGTGCCAGCAGGCATTCAGGGTCTAATAATTCACCCCTCCACTTT
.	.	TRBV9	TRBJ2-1	CASSPGIYNEQFF	TGTGCCAGCAGCCCAGGGATTTACAATGAGCAGTTCTTC
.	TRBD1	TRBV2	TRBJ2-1	CASRGTGVYNEQFF	TGTGCCAGCAGGGGGACAGGGGTTTACAATGAGCAGTTCTTC
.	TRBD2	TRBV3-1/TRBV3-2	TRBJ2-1	CASSTPLAGHNEQFF	TGTGCCAGCAGCACCCCACTAGCGGGGCACAATGAGCAGTTCTTC
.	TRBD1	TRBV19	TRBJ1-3	CASTQQGASNTIYF	TGTGCCAGTACCCAACAGGGGGCTTCGAACACCATATATTTT
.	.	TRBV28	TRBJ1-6	CASLDRENSPLHF	TGTGCCAGCCTGGATCGGGAGAATTCACCCCTCCACTTT